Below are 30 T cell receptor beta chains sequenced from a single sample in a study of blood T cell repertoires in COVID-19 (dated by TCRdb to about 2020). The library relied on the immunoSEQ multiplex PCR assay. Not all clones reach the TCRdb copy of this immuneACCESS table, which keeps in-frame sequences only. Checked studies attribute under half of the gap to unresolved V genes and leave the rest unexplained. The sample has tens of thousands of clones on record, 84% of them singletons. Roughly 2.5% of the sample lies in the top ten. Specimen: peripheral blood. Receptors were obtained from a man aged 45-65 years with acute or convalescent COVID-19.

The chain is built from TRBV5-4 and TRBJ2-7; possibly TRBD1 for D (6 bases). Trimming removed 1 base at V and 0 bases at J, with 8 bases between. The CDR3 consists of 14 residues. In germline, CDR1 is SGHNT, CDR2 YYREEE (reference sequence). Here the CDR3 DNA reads TGTGCCAGCAGCTTGCAGGGGAGCTCCTACGAGCAGTACTTC. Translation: CASSLQGSSYEQYF.

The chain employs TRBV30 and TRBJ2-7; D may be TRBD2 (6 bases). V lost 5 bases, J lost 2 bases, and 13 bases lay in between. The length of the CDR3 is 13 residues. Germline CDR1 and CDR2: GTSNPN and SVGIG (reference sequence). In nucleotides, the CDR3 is TGTGCCTGGTCCTCGGGGGAGGCCTACGAGCAGTACTTC. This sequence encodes CAWSSGEAYEQYF. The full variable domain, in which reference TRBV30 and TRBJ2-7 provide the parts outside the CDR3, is SQTIHQWPATLVQPVGSPLSLECTVEGTSNPNLYWYRQAAGRGLQLLFYSVGIGQISSEVPQNLSASRPQDRQFILSSKKLLLSDSGFYLCAWSSGEAYEQYFGPGTRLTVT.

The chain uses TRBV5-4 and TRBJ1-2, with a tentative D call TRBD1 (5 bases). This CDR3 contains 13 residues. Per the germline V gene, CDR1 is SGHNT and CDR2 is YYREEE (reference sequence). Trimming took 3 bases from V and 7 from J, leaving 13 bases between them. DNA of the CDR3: TGTGCCAGCAGCTCTCCCCCCCAGGGTGGCTACACCTTC. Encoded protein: CASSSPPQGGYTF. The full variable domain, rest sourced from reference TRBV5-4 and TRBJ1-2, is ETGVTQSPTHLIKTRGQQVTLRCSSQSGHNTVSWYQQALGQGPQFIFQYYREEENGRGNFPPRFSGLQFPNYSSELNVNALELDDSALYLCASSSPPQGGYTFGSGTRLTVV.

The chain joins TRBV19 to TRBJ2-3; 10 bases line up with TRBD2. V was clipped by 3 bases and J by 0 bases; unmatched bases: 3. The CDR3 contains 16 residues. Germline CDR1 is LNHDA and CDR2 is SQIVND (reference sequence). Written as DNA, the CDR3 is TGTGCCAGTAGTATGGATAGCGGGGGGAGCACAGATACGCAGTATTTT. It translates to CASSMDSGGSTDTQYF. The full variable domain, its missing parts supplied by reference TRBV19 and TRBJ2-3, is DGGITQSPKYLFRKEGQNVTLSCEQNLNHDAMYWYRQDPGQGLRLIYYSQIVNDFQKGDIAEGYSVSREKKESFPLTVTSAQKNPTAFYLCASSMDSGGSTDTQYFGPGTRLTVL.

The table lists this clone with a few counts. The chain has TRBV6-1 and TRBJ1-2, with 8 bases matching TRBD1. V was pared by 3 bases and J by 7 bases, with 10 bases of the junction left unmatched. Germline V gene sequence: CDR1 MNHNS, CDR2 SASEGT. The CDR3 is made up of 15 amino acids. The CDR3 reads CASSDRSGGFSGYTF. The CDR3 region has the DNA TGTGCCAGCAGTGATCGATCAGGGGGCTTTAGTGGCTACACCTTC.

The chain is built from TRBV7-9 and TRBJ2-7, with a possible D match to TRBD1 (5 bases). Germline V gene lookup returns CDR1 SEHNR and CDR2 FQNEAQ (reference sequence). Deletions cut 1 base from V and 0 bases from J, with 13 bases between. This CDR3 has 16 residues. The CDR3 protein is CASSLGYRFTSYEQYF. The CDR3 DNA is TGTGCCAGCAGCTTAGGCTACAGGTTTACCTCCTACGAGCAGTACTTC.

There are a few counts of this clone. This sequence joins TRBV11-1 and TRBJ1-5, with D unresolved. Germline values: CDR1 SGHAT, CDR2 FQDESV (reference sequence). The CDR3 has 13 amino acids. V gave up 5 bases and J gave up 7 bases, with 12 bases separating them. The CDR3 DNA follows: TGTGCCAGCAGCCGAGGGCAGTCCCAGCCCCAGCATTTT. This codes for CASSRGQSQPQHF.

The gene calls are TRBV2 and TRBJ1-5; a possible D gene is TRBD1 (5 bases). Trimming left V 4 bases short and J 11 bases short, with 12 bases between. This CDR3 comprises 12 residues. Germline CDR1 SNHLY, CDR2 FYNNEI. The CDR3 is CASSAGQLAQHF. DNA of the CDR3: TGTGCCAGCAGTGCCGGACAATTGGCCCAGCATTTT.

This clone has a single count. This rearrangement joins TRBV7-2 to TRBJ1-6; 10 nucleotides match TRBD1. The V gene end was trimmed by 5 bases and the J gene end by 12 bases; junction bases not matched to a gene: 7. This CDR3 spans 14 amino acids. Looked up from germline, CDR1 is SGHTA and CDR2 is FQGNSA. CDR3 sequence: CASSLNRDRGPLHF. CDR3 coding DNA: TGTGCCAGCAGCCTCAATCGGGACAGGGGACCCCTCCACTTT. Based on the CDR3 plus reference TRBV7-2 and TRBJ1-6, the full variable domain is GAGVSQSPSNKVTEKGKDVELRCDPISGHTALYWYRQSLGQGLEFLIYFQGNSAPDKSGLPSDRFSAERTGGSVSTLTIQRTQQEDSAVYLCASSLNRDRGPLHFGNGTRLTVT.

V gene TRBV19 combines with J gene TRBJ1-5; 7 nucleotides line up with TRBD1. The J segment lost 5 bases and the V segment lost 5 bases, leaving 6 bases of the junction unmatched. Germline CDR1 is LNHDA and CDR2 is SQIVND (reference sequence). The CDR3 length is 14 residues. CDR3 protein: CASSGLQGDQPQHF. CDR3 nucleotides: TGTGCCAGTAGTGGGTTGCAGGGGGATCAGCCCCAGCATTTT.

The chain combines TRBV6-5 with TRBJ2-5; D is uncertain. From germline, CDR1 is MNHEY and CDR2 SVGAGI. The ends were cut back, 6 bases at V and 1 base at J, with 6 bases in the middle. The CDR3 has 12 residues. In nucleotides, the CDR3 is TGTGCCAGCAGGTCTAGCCAAGAGACCCAGTACTTC. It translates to CASRSSQETQYF.

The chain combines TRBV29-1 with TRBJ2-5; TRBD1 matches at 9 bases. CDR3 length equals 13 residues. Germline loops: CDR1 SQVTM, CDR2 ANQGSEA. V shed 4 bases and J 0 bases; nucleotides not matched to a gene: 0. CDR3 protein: CSVGQGDQETQYF. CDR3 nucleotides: TGCAGCGTTGGACAGGGGGACCAAGAGACCCAGTACTTC.

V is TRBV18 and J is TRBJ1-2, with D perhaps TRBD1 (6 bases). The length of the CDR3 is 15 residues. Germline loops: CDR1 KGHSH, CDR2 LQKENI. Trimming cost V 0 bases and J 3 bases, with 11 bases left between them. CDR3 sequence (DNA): TGTGCCAGCTCACCACCGAACAGGGTTGACTATGGCTACACCTTC. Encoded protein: CASSPPNRVDYGYTF. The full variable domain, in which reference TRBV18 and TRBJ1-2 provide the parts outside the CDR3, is NAGVMQNPRHLVRRRGQEARLRCSPMKGHSHVYWYRQLPEEGLKFMVYLQKENIIDESGMPKERFSAEFPKEGPSILRIQQVVRGDSAAYFCASSPPNRVDYGYTFGSGTRLTVV.

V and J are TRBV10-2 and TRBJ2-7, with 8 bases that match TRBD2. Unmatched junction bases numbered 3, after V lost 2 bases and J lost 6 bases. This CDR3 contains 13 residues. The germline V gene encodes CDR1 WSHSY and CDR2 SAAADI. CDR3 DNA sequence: TGCGCCAGCAGTGAGCCGGGGGGGAGCGAGCAGTACTTC. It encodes CASSEPGGSEQYF.

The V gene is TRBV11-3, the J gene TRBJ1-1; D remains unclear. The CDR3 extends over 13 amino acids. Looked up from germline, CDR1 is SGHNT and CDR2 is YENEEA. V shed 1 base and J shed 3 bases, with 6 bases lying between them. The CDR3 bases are TGTGCCAGCAGCTTAGGTCTTTACACTGAAGCTTTCTTT. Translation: CASSLGLYTEAFF.

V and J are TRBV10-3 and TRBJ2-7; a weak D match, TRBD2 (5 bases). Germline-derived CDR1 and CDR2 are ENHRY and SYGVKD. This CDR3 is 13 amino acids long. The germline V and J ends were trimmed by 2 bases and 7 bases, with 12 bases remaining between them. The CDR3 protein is CAISENRPGEQYF. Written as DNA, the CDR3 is TGTGCCATCAGTGAGAATAGACCGGGGGAGCAGTACTTC.

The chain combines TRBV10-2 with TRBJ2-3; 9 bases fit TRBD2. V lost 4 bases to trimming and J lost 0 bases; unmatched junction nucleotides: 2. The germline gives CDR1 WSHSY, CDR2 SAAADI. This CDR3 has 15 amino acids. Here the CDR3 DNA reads TGCGCCAGCAGTGGGACTAGCGATAGCACAGATACGCAGTATTTT. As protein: CASSGTSDSTDTQYF.

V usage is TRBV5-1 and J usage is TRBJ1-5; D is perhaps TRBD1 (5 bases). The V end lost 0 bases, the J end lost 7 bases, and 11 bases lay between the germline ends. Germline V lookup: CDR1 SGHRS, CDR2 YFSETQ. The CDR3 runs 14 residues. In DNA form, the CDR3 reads TGCGCCAGCAGCTTGGGGCAGGGAGGCCAGCCCCAGCATTTT. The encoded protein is CASSLGQGGQPQHF.

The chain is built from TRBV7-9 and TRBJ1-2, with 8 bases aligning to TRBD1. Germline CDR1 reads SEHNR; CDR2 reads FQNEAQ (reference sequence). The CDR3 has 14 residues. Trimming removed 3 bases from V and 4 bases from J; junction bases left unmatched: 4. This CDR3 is CASSLGQDLYGYTF. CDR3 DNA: TGTGCCAGCAGCTTGGGACAGGATCTCTATGGCTACACCTTC.

The chain's CDR3 is CASSYRRGEQYF. The CDR3 bases are TGTGCCAGCAGTTACCGCCGCGGGGAGCAGTACTTC. The gene calls are TRBV6-5 and TRBJ2-7, with D tentatively TRBD2 (5 bases). Trimming took 2 bases from V and 7 from J, leaving 9 bases between them. The CDR3 loop spans 12 amino acids. Looked up from germline, CDR1 is MNHEY and CDR2 is SVGAGI.

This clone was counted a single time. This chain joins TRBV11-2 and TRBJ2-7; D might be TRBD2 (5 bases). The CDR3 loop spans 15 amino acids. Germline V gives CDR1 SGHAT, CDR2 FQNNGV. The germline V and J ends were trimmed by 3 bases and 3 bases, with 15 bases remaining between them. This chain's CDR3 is CASSFPMRAIYEQYF. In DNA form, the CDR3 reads TGTGCCAGCAGCTTTCCTATGCGGGCCATCTACGAGCAGTACTTC. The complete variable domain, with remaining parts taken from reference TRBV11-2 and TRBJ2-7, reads EAGVAQSPRYKIIEKRQSVAFWCNPISGHATLYWYQQILGQGPKLLIQFQNNGVVDDSQLPKDRFSAERLKGVDSTLKIQPAKLEDSAVYLCASSFPMRAIYEQYFGPGTRLTVT.

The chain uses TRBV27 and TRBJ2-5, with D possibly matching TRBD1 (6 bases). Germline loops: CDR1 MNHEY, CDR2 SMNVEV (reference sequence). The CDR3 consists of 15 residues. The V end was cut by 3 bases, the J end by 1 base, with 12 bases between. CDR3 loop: CASSLGANSQETQYF. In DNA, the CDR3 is TGTGCCAGCAGTTTGGGGGCCAACTCCCAAGAGACCCAGTACTTC.

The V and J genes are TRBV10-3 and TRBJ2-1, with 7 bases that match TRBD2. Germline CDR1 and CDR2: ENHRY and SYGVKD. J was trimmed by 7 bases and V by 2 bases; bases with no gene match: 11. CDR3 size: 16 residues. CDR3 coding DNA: TGTGCCATCAGTGAGCTGGGGGGGGAGATTCGGAATGAGCAGTTCTTC. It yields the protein CAISELGGEIRNEQFF.

The CDR3 region has the DNA TGCGCCAAGAAAGGGGGGAGGGCCCTCCAAGAGACCCAGTACTTC. Amino acid sequence: CAKKGGRALQETQYF. The chain recombines TRBV10-1 with TRBJ2-5; a weak D match, TRBD2 (7 bases). V dropped 10 bases and J dropped 1 base, with 19 bases sitting between them. The germline gives CDR1 WNHNN, CDR2 SYGVQD (reference sequence). The CDR3 has 15 residues.

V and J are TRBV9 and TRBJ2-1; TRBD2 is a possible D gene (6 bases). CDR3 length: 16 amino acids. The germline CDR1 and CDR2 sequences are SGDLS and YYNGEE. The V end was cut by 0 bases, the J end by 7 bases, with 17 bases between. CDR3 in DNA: TGTGCCAGCAGCGTAGCCGGGAGTCCCAGGAGGAATGAGCAGTTCTTC. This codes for CASSVAGSPRRNEQFF.

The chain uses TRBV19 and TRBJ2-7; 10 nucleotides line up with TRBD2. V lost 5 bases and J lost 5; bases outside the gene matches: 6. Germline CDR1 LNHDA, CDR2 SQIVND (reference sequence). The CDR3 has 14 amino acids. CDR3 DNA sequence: TGTGCCAGTAGTGCGGGACTAGCGACACACGAGCAGTACTTC. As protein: CASSAGLATHEQYF.

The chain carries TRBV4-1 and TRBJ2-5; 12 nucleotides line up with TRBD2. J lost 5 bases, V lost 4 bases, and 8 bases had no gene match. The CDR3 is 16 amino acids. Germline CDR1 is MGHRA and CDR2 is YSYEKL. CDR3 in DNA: TGCGCCAGCAGCCCCGGGACTAGCGGGTTGGGGGAGACCCAGTACTTC. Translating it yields CASSPGTSGLGETQYF.

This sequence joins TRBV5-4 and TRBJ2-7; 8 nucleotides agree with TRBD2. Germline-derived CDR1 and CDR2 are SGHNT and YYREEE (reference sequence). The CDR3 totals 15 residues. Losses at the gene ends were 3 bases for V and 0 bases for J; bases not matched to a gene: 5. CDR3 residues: CASSSLAGSSYEQYF. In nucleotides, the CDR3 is TGTGCCAGCAGCTCCTTAGCGGGAAGCTCCTACGAGCAGTACTTC.

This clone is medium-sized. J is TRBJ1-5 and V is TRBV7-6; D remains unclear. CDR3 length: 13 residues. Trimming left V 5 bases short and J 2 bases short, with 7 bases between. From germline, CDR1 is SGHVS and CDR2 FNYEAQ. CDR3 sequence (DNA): TGTGCCAGCAGCGGTCCAGGCAATCAGCCCCAGCATTTT. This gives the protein CASSGPGNQPQHF. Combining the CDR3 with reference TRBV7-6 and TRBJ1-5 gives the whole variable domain GAGVSQSPRYKVTKRGQDVALRCDPISGHVSLYWYRQALGQGPEFLTYFNYEAQQDKSGLPNDRFSAERPEGSISTLTIQRTEQRDSAMYRCASSGPGNQPQHFGDGTRLSIL.

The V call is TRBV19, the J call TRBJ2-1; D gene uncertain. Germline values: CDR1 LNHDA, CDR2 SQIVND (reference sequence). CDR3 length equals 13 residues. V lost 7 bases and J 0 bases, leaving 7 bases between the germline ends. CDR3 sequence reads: CASTASSYNEQFF. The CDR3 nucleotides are TGTGCCAGTACAGCTAGCTCCTACAATGAGCAGTTCTTC.